This T cell receptor beta chain comes out of a study of T-cell reconstitution after alpha-beta-depleted transplantation in children. Study outcomes and limitations: The main origin of T-cell counts and diversity one year after transplant was newly produced T cells. Approximately two months post-transplant, alpha-beta T cells reportedly originated from several hundred expanded graft clones. Surviving recipient cells, namely T cells and thymic progenitors, were the source of high day-60 TCRbeta diversity in some patients.

Researchers prepared the TCRbeta library using unique molecular identifiers, the study reports. TCRdb fed the PCR reads into MiXCR, producing one record per CDR3 protein. The sample has fewer than 750,000 distinct CDR3 sequences, roughly 23% seen once. On this clonotype: Its antigen is currently unknown.

Unmatched junction bases numbered 14, after V lost 0 bases and J lost 5 bases. Germline loops: CDR1 DFQATT, CDR2 SNEGSKA (reference sequence). The CDR3 is made up of 17 amino acids. This receptor was identified in a boy in the first two years of life who had a stem cell transplant for acute myeloid leukemia, so the T cells may come from the graft donor. The material was PBMCs, mostly from graft donor cells, obtained 360 days after TCRalphabeta/CD19-depleted stem cell transplant. This rearrangement joins TRBV20-1 to TRBJ1-1, with 8 bases aligning to TRBD1. This CDR3 is CSARDWAGQGSGTEAFF. The CDR3 nucleotides are TGCAGTGCTAGAGATTGGGCAGGACAGGGATCGGGTACTGAAGCTTTCTTT.